Listed here are 6 T cell receptor beta chains from one sample, sequenced in a study of cytomegalovirus exposure and HLA in healthy donors. TCRdb keeps only in-frame clones here, not all; method: immunoSEQ multiplex PCR. The table has 180,000 or so clones, approximately 87% seen once; the top ten hold 1.4%. The sample taken for sequencing was PBMCs. The receptors shown here come from a woman in her twenties or thirties in good health and CMV-seronegative.

V usage is TRBV4-1 and J usage is TRBJ1-1, with TRBD1 as a possible D gene (5 bases). V shed 0 bases and J shed 4 bases, with 18 bases lying between them. This CDR3 is built from 17 residues. CDR1 and CDR2 (germline): MGHRA, YSYEKL. CDR3 coding DNA: TGCGCCAGCAGCCAAGAAGGAGGTGGAGGGACGGGCACTGAAGCTTTCTTT. It encodes CASSQEGGGGTGTEAFF.

The rearrangement joins TRBV6-5 to TRBJ1-1; TRBD1 matches at 7 bases. The CDR3 sequence is 13 residues long. Looked up from germline, CDR1 is MNHEY and CDR2 is SVGAGI. V trimming: 8 bases; J trimming: 2 bases; junction bases outside the gene matches: 5. The CDR3 DNA reads TGTGCCAGCCATAGACAGGGAAACACTGAAGCTTTCTTT. Translating gives CASHRQGNTEAFF.

The chain links TRBV7-8 to TRBJ1-4, with D perhaps TRBD1 (5 bases). Germline CDR1 and CDR2: SGHVS and FQNEAQ. The CDR3 has 16 amino acids. Deletions cut 2 bases from V and 3 bases from J, with 13 bases between. The CDR3 nucleotides read TGTGCCAGCAGCTTAATACTGGCAGGGTCTAATGAAAAACTGTTTTTT. Protein: CASSLILAGSNEKLFF.

The CDR3, as DNA: TGTGCCAGCACCCTGGACAGCTCTGGAAACACCATATATTTT. Translation gives CASTLDSSGNTIYF. The gene calls are TRBV5-6 and TRBJ1-3, with a tentative D call TRBD1 (6 bases). CDR3 length: 14 residues. Looked up from germline, CDR1 is SGHDT and CDR2 is YYEEEE. The V end lost 6 bases, the J end lost 0 bases, and 10 bases lay between the germline ends.

The chain joins TRBV25-1 to TRBJ1-1; 9 positions agree with TRBD1. CDR1 is MGHDK, CDR2 SYGVNS, per germline. This CDR3 has 17 residues. V lost 4 bases, J lost 7 bases, and 16 bases stayed unmatched. CDR3: CASSGLGTGTLHFEAFF. CDR3 sequence (DNA): TGTGCCAGCAGTGGCTTAGGGACAGGGACTCTTCACTTTGAAGCTTTCTTT.

The rearrangement joins TRBV7-6 to TRBJ2-7; TRBD1 matches at 8 bases. With 4 bases clipped from V and 0 bases from J, the junction kept 8 bases outside the gene matches. Germline V CDR1 and CDR2: SGHVS, FNYEAQ. The CDR3 is 16 amino acids. CDR3 amino acids: CASSSYGTGSSYEQYF. In nucleotides, the CDR3 is TGTGCCAGCAGCTCGTATGGGACAGGTTCCTCCTACGAGCAGTACTTC. The complete variable domain, with remaining parts taken from reference TRBV7-6 and TRBJ2-7, reads GAGVSQSPRYKVTKRGQDVALRCDPISGHVSLYWYRQALGQGPEFLTYFNYEAQQDKSGLPNDRFSAERPEGSISTLTIQRTEQRDSAMYRCASSSYGTGSSYEQYFGPGTRLTVT.